This T cell receptor beta chain was sequenced during a study of T cell responses to AZD1222 COVID-19 vaccine. Using immunoSEQ multiplex PCR, the repertoire was profiled, and TCRdb retains in-frame clones only, with some absent. The repertoire holds 84,000 or so clones, with 89% as singletons. Per the germline V gene, CDR1 is MNHNY and CDR2 is SVGAGI (reference sequence). This CDR3 is 16 amino acids long. Trimming left V 5 bases short and J 2 bases short, with 17 bases between. Sequences were derived from peripheral blood, sampled on day 0 of AZD1222 vaccination. This clonotype was obtained from an adult in good health. The chain combines TRBV6-6 with TRBJ2-3; TRBD2 is a possible D gene (7 bases). The CDR3 nucleotides read TGTGCCAGCAGTCCCCGGGGGGCTGACTCCACAGATACGCAGTATTTT. Amino acids: CASSPRGADSTDTQYF.